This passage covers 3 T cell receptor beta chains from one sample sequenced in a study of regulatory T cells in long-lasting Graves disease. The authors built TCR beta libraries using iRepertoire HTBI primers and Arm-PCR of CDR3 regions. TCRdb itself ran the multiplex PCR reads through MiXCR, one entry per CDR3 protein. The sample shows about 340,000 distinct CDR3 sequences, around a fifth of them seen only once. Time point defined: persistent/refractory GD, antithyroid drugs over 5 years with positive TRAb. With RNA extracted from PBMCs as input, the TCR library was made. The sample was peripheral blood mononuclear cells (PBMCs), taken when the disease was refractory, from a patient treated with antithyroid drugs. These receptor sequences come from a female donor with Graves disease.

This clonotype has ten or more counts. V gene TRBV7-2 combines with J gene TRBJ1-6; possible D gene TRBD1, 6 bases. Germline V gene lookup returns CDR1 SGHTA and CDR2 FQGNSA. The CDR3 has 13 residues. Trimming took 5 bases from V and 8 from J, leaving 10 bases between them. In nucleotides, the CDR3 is TGTGCCAGCAGCCAAAGACAGGATTCACCCCTCCACTTT. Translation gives CASSQRQDSPLHF. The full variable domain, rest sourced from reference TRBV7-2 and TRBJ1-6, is GAGVSQSPSNKVTEKGKDVELRCDPISGHTALYWYRQSLGQGLEFLIYFQGNSAPDKSGLPSDRFSAERTGGSVSTLTIQRTQQEDSAVYLCASSQRQDSPLHFGNGTRLTVT.

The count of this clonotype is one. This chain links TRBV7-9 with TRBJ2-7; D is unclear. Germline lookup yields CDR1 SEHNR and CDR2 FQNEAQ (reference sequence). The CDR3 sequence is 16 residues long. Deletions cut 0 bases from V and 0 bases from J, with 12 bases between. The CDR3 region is CASSLASAFSSYEQYF. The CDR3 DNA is TGTGCCAGCAGCTTAGCGTCGGCATTCTCCTCCTACGAGCAGTACTTC.

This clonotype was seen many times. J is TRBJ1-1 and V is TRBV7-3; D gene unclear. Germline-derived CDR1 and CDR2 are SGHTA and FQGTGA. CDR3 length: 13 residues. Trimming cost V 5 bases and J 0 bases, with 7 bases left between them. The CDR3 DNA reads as TGTGCCAGCAGCGCCACAGTGAACACTGAAGCTTTCTTT. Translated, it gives CASSATVNTEAFF.